A selection of T cell receptor beta chains follows, all from one sample in a study of shared clonotypes between healthy human individuals. The protocol was immunoSEQ multiplex PCR, while the TCRdb copy is restricted to in-frame clones and leaves out a portion. The sample consists of about 530,000 clones, 60% to 80% of them appearing once. Specimen: PBMCs. All receptors derive from a woman aged 40 to 50 in good health. Some clones in this sample may be carry-over from other donors' samples. The CDR3 runs from the conserved cysteine through the conserved F or W. A D gene is named only where the DNA matches it firmly. Rows may omit the clone size; those that give it use once, few, many or a size class.

>NA|TRBV28|16|TRBJ2-7|TRBD1
CASSPGTGLGTYEQYF
TGTGCCAGCAGCCCCGGGACAGGGTTAGGTACCTACGAGCAGTACTTC
>NA|TRBV6-5|15|TRBJ1-4|NA
CASRLKKQGNEKLFF
TGTGCCAGCAGGCTAAAGAAGCAGGGAAATGAAAAACTGTTTTTT
>NA|TRBV5-4|16|TRBJ2-7|TRBD1
CASSLPLGQGVVEQYF
TGTGCCAGCAGCTTGCCACTCGGACAGGGGGTTGTCGAGCAGTACTTC
>NA|TRBV9|13|TRBJ2-2|NA
CASRGQNTGELFF
TGTGCCAGCAGGGGACAGAACACCGGGGAGCTGTTTTTT
>NA|TRBV29-1|15|TRBJ1-1|NA
CSVEKEVTSNTEAFF
TGCAGCGTTGAAAAAGAGGTCACCTCGAACACTGAAGCTTTCTTT
>NA|TRBV30|14|TRBJ1-4|NA
CAWSQLQEEEKLFF
TGTGCCTGGTCCCAACTCCAGGAGGAGGAAAAACTGTTTTTT
>NA|TRBV30|14|TRBJ1-4|TRBD1
CAWSVQGADEKLFF
TGTGCCTGGAGTGTACAGGGGGCTGATGAAAAACTGTTTTTT
>NA|TRBV11-2|13|TRBJ2-7|NA
CASSFNRGDEQYF
TGTGCCAGCAGCTTTAACCGGGGCGACGAGCAGTACTTC
>few|TRBV10-3|15|TRBJ1-1|NA
CAISEGRGGNTEAFF
TGTGCCATCAGTGAGGGAAGGGGTGGGAACACTGAAGCTTTCTTT
>NA|TRBV9|14|TRBJ1-1|TRBD1
CASSATGASTEAFF
TGTGCCAGCAGCGCCACAGGGGCCAGCACTGAAGCTTTCTTT
>NA|TRBV11-3|13|TRBJ2-3|TRBD2
CASSASGRGTQYF
TGTGCCAGCAGCGCGAGCGGGAGGGGGACGCAGTATTTT
>NA|TRBV2|16|TRBJ2-2|TRBD1
CASSRDTGENTGELFF
TGTGCCAGCAGTAGGGATACAGGGGAGAACACCGGGGAGCTGTTTTTT
>NA|TRBV19|16|TRBJ1-5|NA
CASSGGTRSGNQPQHF
TGTGCCAGTAGTGGGGGGACGAGGTCGGGCAATCAGCCCCAGCATTTT
>once|TRBV2|14|TRBJ2-5|NA
CAGSGGRSQETQYF
TGTGCCGGCAGTGGAGGGAGGAGCCAAGAGACCCAGTACTTC
>few|TRBV9|15|TRBJ1-1|TRBD1
CASSTGGEMNTEAFF
TGTGCCAGCAGCACAGGGGGGGAGATGAACACTGAAGCTTTCTTT
>NA|TRBV2|16|TRBJ2-2|TRBD2
CASRLGTSRNTGELFF
TGTGCCAGCAGACTTGGGACTAGCCGAAACACCGGGGAGCTGTTTTTT
>NA|TRBV2|16|TRBJ2-2|TRBD2
CASSEEVAGNTGELFF
TGTGCCAGCAGTGAAGAAGTAGCGGGGAACACCGGGGAGCTGTTTTTT
>many|TRBV2|14|TRBJ2-5|NA
CASSGWGAKETQYF
TGTGCCAGCAGTGGGTGGGGCGCAAAAGAGACCCAGTACTTC
>NA|TRBV7-2|14|TRBJ2-5|NA
CASSYKTGEETQYF
TGTGCCAGCAGCTACAAGACCGGGGAAGAGACCCAGTACTTC
>NA|TRBV29-1|12|TRBJ2-5|TRBD1
CSGGQGVETQYF
TGCAGCGGGGGACAGGGTGTGGAGACCCAGTACTTC
>NA|TRBV7-3|15|TRBJ1-1|NA
CASSLSGGMNTEAFF
TGTGCCAGCAGCTTAAGTGGGGGTATGAACACTGAAGCTTTCTTT
>NA|TRBV18|13|TRBJ2-1|NA
CASSPHLDHEQFF
TGTGCCAGCTCACCACATCTGGACCATGAGCAGTTCTTC
>NA|TRBV5-5|15|TRBJ2-7|TRBD1
CASSVGRDRGYEQYF
TGTGCCAGCAGCGTAGGCCGGGACAGGGGCTACGAGCAGTACTTC
>NA|TRBV11-3|14|TRBJ2-1|NA
CASSPGRGGMEQFF
TGTGCCAGCAGCCCGGGCAGGGGAGGAATGGAGCAGTTCTTC
>NA|TRBV20-1|11|TRBJ2-1|NA
CSAKRYNEQFF
TGCAGTGCCAAAAGATACAATGAGCAGTTCTTC
>NA|TRBV7-2|14|TRBJ1-2|NA
CASSPGRAGYGYTF
TGTGCCAGCAGCCCAGGCAGGGCCGGCTATGGCTACACCTTC
>NA|TRBV5-6|14|TRBJ1-1|TRBD1
CASSSGQPNTEAFF
TGTGCCAGCAGCTCGGGACAGCCCAACACTGAAGCTTTCTTT
>once|TRBV19|15|TRBJ2-3|TRBD2
CASSTGLAGVDTQYF
TGTGCCAGTAGTACGGGACTAGCGGGAGTAGATACGCAGTATTTT
>once|TRBV9|19|TRBJ2-2|TRBD1
CASSVPPSGQGAGTGELFF
TGTGCCAGCAGCGTCCCACCTTCAGGACAGGGGGCCGGCACCGGGGAGCTGTTTTTT
>NA|TRBV18|18|TRBJ2-3|TRBD2
CASSPLLGRVLSTDTQYF
TGTGCCAGCTCACCACTTCTAGGGAGGGTATTGAGCACAGATACGCAGTATTTT
>NA|TRBV19|14|TRBJ2-7|NA
CASSSWTSVGEQYF
TGTGCCAGTAGTTCCTGGACCAGTGTGGGCGAGCAGTACTTC
>NA|TRBV19|17|TRBJ2-2|NA
CASTRGLSGLNTGELFF
TGTGCCAGTACCAGAGGTCTATCCGGTTTGAACACCGGGGAGCTGTTTTTT
>NA|TRBV6-4|16|TRBJ2-2|NA
CASSEDYGVDTGELFF
TGTGCCAGCAGTGAGGACTACGGGGTGGACACCGGGGAGCTGTTTTTT
>NA|TRBV28|14|TRBJ2-7|NA
CASSSGPLGYEQYF
TGTGCCAGCAGTTCAGGACCCCTTGGCTACGAGCAGTACTTC
>NA|TRBV29-1|13|TRBJ2-7|TRBD1
CSVEGTDSYEQYF
TGCAGCGTTGAGGGGACAGACTCCTACGAGCAGTACTTC
>NA|TRBV5-1|16|TRBJ1-1|TRBD1
CASSLGQGALWTEAFF
TGCGCCAGCAGCTTGGGACAGGGGGCGCTTTGGACTGAAGCTTTCTTT
>NA|TRBV10-3|13|TRBJ2-5|NA
CAISESTGETQYF
TGTGCCATCAGTGAGTCGACCGGGGAGACCCAGTACTTC
>NA|TRBV10-3|18|TRBJ2-2|TRBD2
CAISDLRLAGRGTGELFF
TGTGCCATCAGTGATTTAAGGCTAGCGGGACGGGGCACCGGGGAGCTGTTTTTT
>NA|TRBV9|15|TRBJ1-1|NA
CASSQATNMNTEAFF
TGTGCCAGCAGCCAAGCTACCAACATGAACACTGAAGCTTTCTTT
>NA|TRBV7-9|14|TRBJ1-2|NA
CASSLAGDSYGYTF
TGTGCCAGCAGCTTAGCGGGGGATTCCTATGGCTACACCTTC